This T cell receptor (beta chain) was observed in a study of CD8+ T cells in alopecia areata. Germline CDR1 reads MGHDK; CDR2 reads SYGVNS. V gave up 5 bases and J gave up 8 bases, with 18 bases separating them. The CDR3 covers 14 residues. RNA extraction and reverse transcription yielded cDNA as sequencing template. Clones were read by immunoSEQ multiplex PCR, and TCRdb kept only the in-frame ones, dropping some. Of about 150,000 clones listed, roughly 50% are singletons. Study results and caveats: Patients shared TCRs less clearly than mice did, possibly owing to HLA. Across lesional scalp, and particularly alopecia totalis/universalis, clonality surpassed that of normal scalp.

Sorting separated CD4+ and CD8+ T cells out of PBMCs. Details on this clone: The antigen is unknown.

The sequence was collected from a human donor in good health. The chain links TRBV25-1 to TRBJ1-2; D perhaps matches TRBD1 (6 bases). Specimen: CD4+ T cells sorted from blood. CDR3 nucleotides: TGTGCCAGCAGTCCTCAACAGGGATTAGGCGGCTACACCTTC. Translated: CASSPQQGLGGYTF.